Listed here are 29 T cell receptor beta chains from one sample, sequenced in a study of beta chain features in type 1 diabetes. Notes on the study in general: There was a moderate but significant shortening of TCRB CDR3s in all four CD4+ subsets of Type 1 diabetes patients.

These receptors' antigens are unknown. TCRB transcripts that were expressed got sequenced, as all of the isolated RNA had been reverse transcribed. Data came from immunoSEQ multiplex PCR; TCRdb stores just in-frame clones and leaves some out. The repertoire has 280,000 or so clones, about 15% of them found once; the top ten carry about 0.014%. The sequencing sample was made of naive CD4+ T cells from blood. The receptors shown here come from a man younger than 30 with type 1 diabetes.

The rearrangement links TRBV11-2 to TRBJ2-3; TRBD2 aligns across 12 bases. Germline V gene data show CDR1 as SGHAT and CDR2 as FQNNGV. V lost 5 bases and J lost 5; bases outside the gene matches: 14. The CDR3 consists of 18 residues. The CDR3: CASSPRLASGGVVDTQYF. DNA for the CDR3: TGTGCCAGCAGCCCCCGTTTGGCTAGCGGGGGGGTAGTAGATACGCAGTATTTT.

The chain has TRBV2 and TRBJ2-5; 11 bases are a match to TRBD1. Germline CDR1 reads SNHLY; CDR2 reads FYNNEI. The CDR3 runs 15 residues. The ends lost 6 bases at V and 3 bases at J; junction bases unmatched: 6. CDR3 residues: CASRAGTGGEETQYF. CDR3 nucleotides: TGTGCCAGCAGGGCCGGGACAGGGGGAGAAGAGACCCAGTACTTC.

In this sample, this clone turned up a few times. The chain links TRBV6-5 to TRBJ2-3; 13 bases map to TRBD2. Germline CDR1 MNHEY, CDR2 SVGAGI. Trimming took 6 bases from V and 6 from J; bases not matched to a gene: 6. The CDR3 length is 15 residues. CDR3 sequence (DNA): TGTGCCAGCAGCACCGGGACTAGCGGGAAGGATACGCAGTATTTT. This encodes CASSTGTSGKDTQYF.

Only a few counts were recorded for this clone. This chain links TRBV6-1 with TRBJ2-1; 9 nucleotides line up with TRBD1. With 4 bases clipped from V and 7 bases from J, the junction kept 11 bases outside the gene matches. Germline V CDR1 and CDR2: MNHNS, SASEGT. The CDR3 is 16 residues long. CDR3 sequence reads: CASSAGGTGIANEQFF. The CDR3, as DNA: TGTGCCAGCAGTGCAGGAGGGACAGGGATTGCGAATGAGCAGTTCTTC.

This clone was recorded a few times. V and J are TRBV29-1 and TRBJ2-7; a weak D match, TRBD2 (6 bases). Germline V gives CDR1 SQVTM, CDR2 ANQGSEA. The CDR3 is made up of 18 amino acids. V was trimmed by 4 bases and J by 2 bases, leaving 27 bases between them. The CDR3 loop is CSVVDIPEAGRDTYEQYF. In nucleotides, the CDR3 is TGCAGCGTTGTTGATATCCCCGAGGCGGGGAGAGATACCTACGAGCAGTACTTC.

There are a few counts of this clone. The V gene is TRBV28, the J gene TRBJ2-2, with D possibly matching TRBD2 (6 bases). The CDR3 loop spans 13 amino acids. V was pared by 10 bases and J by 1 base, with 10 bases between. CDR1 is MDHEN and CDR2 is SYDVKM in the germline V gene. The CDR3 sequence: CATGTQNTGELFF. As DNA, the CDR3 is TGTGCCACCGGGACTCAGAACACCGGGGAGCTGTTTTTT. The variable domain in full, with the rest retrieved from reference TRBV28 and TRBJ2-2, is DVKVTQSSRYLVKRTGEKVFLECVQDMDHENMFWYRQDPGLGLRLIYFSYDVKMKEKGDIPEGYSVSREKKERFSLILESASTNQTSMYLCATGTQNTGELFFGEGSRLTVL.

The rearrangement links TRBV30 to TRBJ2-1, with TRBD2 identical over 12 bases. From germline, CDR1 is GTSNPN and CDR2 SVGIG (reference sequence). The junction had 0 bases not matched to a gene; V was cut back by 1 base and J by 5 bases. The CDR3 contains 14 residues. CDR3: CAWSGLAGDNEQFF. The CDR3 DNA follows: TGTGCCTGGAGTGGACTAGCGGGGGACAATGAGCAGTTCTTC.

The sample holds a few counts of this clone. This chain uses TRBV5-1 with TRBJ2-5, with 7 positions matching TRBD2. V was clipped by 4 bases and J by 4 bases; unmatched bases: 19. This CDR3 region has 18 residues. Germline V lookup: CDR1 SGHRS, CDR2 YFSETQ. The DNA of the CDR3 is TGCGCCAGCAGCCCCTCCTTCGGGCAGCGGGGCCCCCGAGAGACCCAGTACTTC. It specifies CASSPSFGQRGPRETQYF.

This clone was recorded a few times. J is TRBJ2-7 and V is TRBV28, with 8 positions matching TRBD2. V lost 4 bases and J lost 7; bases outside the gene matches: 15. In germline, CDR1 is MDHEN, CDR2 SYDVKM. The CDR3 length is 16 residues. The DNA of the CDR3 is TGTGCCAGCAGTTCCCCCCGGGGGGGGCTCTCTGGGGAGCAGTACTTC. Translated: CASSSPRGGLSGEQYF.

As regards this clone: Other DNA sequences in this sample translate to the same CDR3. This rearrangement joins TRBV28 to TRBJ2-7; D is perhaps TRBD2 (5 bases). Germline V gene sequence: CDR1 MDHEN, CDR2 SYDVKM. The CDR3 runs 13 residues. Trimming stripped 2 bases from V and 2 bases from J, with 7 bases between. The CDR3 DNA sequence: TGTGCCAGCAGTTTAGGAGGACCCTACGAGCAGTACTTC. Encoded protein: CASSLGGPYEQYF.

The chain uses TRBV7-2 and TRBJ2-3; D is perhaps TRBD1 (5 bases). The CDR3 is made up of 14 amino acids. The V gene lost 0 bases and the J gene lost 4 bases, with 8 bases spanning the gap. CDR1 and CDR2 (germline): SGHTA, FQGNSA. The CDR3 loop is CASSLAPGSDTQYF. The CDR3, as DNA: TGTGCCAGCAGCTTAGCGCCAGGGTCAGATACGCAGTATTTT.

V usage is TRBV5-1 and J usage is TRBJ2-1, with 9 positions matching TRBD1. Germline loops: CDR1 SGHRS, CDR2 YFSETQ. Trimming at V came to 0 bases and at J to 7 bases, leaving 11 bases not matched to a gene. This CDR3 is 17 amino acids long. The CDR3: CASSLVFRTGDFNEQFF. The CDR3 nucleotides read TGCGCCAGCAGCTTGGTTTTTAGGACAGGGGATTTTAATGAGCAGTTCTTC.

This chain connects TRBV5-1 to TRBJ2-3, with 11 bases aligning to TRBD2. The trim removed 0 bases at V and 3 bases at J, leaving 12 bases unmatched. The germline V gene has CDR1 SGHRS and CDR2 YFSETQ. The CDR3 length is 19 residues. In DNA form, the CDR3 reads TGCGCCAGCAGCTTGGCGGTAGCGGGGGGGCCTGTTGGGACAGATACGCAGTATTTT. It yields the protein CASSLAVAGGPVGTDTQYF.

This chain uses TRBV29-1 with TRBJ2-2, with D possibly matching TRBD2 (6 bases). The V gene's germline CDR1 is SQVTM and CDR2 ANQGSEA. The length of the CDR3 is 14 residues. V lost 4 bases and J 2 bases, leaving 11 bases between the germline ends. The CDR3 loop is CSVAGESNTGELFF. DNA for the CDR3: TGCAGCGTTGCGGGGGAAAGCAACACCGGGGAGCTGTTTTTT.

This clone was seen only a few times. CDR3 sequence: CASSLGSGQYEQYF. The CDR3 DNA reads as TGTGCCAGCAGTTTAGGATCCGGACAGTACGAGCAGTACTTC. The chain carries TRBV28 and TRBJ2-7; TRBD1 might be the D (6 bases). The CDR3 consists of 14 residues. The ends were cut back, 2 bases at V and 4 bases at J, with 12 bases in the middle. CDR1 MDHEN and CDR2 SYDVKM come from the germline V gene.

This clone was counted a few times. This chain joins TRBV28 and TRBJ2-7, with TRBD1 as a possible D gene (5 bases). From germline, CDR1 is MDHEN and CDR2 SYDVKM. Trimming stripped 5 bases from V and 2 bases from J, with 7 bases between. The CDR3 has 12 amino acids. The DNA for the CDR3 is TGTGCCAGCAGTCGACAGACCTACGAGCAGTACTTC. It codes for CASSRQTYEQYF.

This clone has only a few counts. The chain employs TRBV19 and TRBJ2-3, with 10 bases identical to TRBD2. With 5 bases clipped from V and 1 base from J, the junction kept 3 bases outside the gene matches. The CDR3 runs 15 residues. Per germline, CDR1 LNHDA and CDR2 SQIVND (reference sequence). Here the CDR3 reads CASSPGTSGTDTQYF. CDR3 nucleotide sequence: TGTGCCAGTAGTCCGGGGACTAGCGGCACAGATACGCAGTATTTT.

This clone occurred a few times. The genes are TRBV18 and TRBJ1-5; 11 bases line up with TRBD1. Germline assignment: CDR1 KGHSH and CDR2 LQKENI. This CDR3 contains 15 residues. The V and J ends lost 2 bases and 4 bases, in that order; junction bases with no gene match: 1. The CDR3: CASSPGQGANQPQHF. Written as DNA, the CDR3 is TGTGCCAGCTCACCAGGACAGGGGGCGAATCAGCCCCAGCATTTT.

V is TRBV18 and J is TRBJ2-7, with D possibly being TRBD1 (5 bases). The V gene's germline CDR1 is KGHSH and CDR2 LQKENI. V shed 2 bases and J shed 2 bases, with 10 bases lying between them. The CDR3 contains 14 residues. CDR3 nucleotide sequence: TGTGCCAGCTCACCAGGGGCGCCCCCCTACGAGCAGTACTTC. This codes for CASSPGAPPYEQYF. The whole variable domain, remainder taken from reference TRBV18 and TRBJ2-7, is NAGVMQNPRHLVRRRGQEARLRCSPMKGHSHVYWYRQLPEEGLKFMVYLQKENIIDESGMPKERFSAEFPKEGPSILRIQQVVRGDSAAYFCASSPGAPPYEQYFGPGTRLTVT.

The chain couples TRBV10-3 to TRBJ2-1; the D gene is possibly TRBD2 (5 bases). Per the germline V gene, CDR1 is ENHRY and CDR2 is SYGVKD. V gave up 6 bases and J gave up 5 bases, with 11 bases separating them. This CDR3 comprises 13 residues. This CDR3 reads CAIRRAVNNEQFF. The CDR3 coding sequence is TGTGCCATCAGGAGGGCGGTGAACAATGAGCAGTTCTTC.

A few counts support this clone. The chain recombines TRBV30 with TRBJ2-5; 8 positions agree with TRBD1. V was pared by 2 bases and J by 5 bases, with 7 bases of the junction left unmatched. The CDR3 has 14 amino acids. Germline loops: CDR1 GTSNPN, CDR2 SVGIG (reference sequence). CDR3 in DNA: TGTGCCTGGAGTCCCAGACAGGGGAGGGAGACCCAGTACTTC. It yields the protein CAWSPRQGRETQYF.

This chain connects TRBV7-2 to TRBJ2-7; 9 nucleotides match TRBD2. CDR1 is SGHTA and CDR2 is FQGNSA in the germline V gene. CDR3 size: 17 residues. Losses at the gene ends were 2 bases for V and 6 bases for J; bases not matched to a gene: 14. The CDR3 loop reads CASSLTFGAGGQAEQYF. The CDR3 region has the DNA TGTGCCAGCAGCTTAACCTTTGGGGCGGGAGGGCAGGCCGAGCAGTACTTC.

This rearrangement joins TRBV5-1 to TRBJ2-7, with 8 positions matching TRBD1. J gave up 2 bases and V 4 bases, and 5 bases lay outside the gene matches. Germline values: CDR1 SGHRS, CDR2 YFSETQ. The CDR3 consists of 14 residues. The CDR3 region is CASSLTTGAYEQYF. The CDR3 nucleotides read TGCGCCAGCAGCCTTACGACAGGGGCCTACGAGCAGTACTTC.

This clone has just a few counts. The J gene is TRBJ2-7, the V gene TRBV4-3; 7 nucleotides line up with TRBD1. The CDR3 is 13 amino acids. Per the germline V gene, CDR1 is LGHNA and CDR2 is YSLEER. V gave up 5 bases and J gave up 2 bases; unmatched junction bases: 3. The CDR3 reads CASSLDRTYEQYF. Here the CDR3 DNA reads TGCGCCAGCAGCTTGGACAGGACCTACGAGCAGTACTTC.

In its sample, this clone was seen a few times. V and J are TRBV7-9 and TRBJ2-7; 10 bases are shared with TRBD1. The CDR3 has 16 amino acids. J lost 2 bases, V lost 4 bases, and 8 bases had no gene match. Germline CDR1 SEHNR, CDR2 FQNEAQ (reference sequence). DNA of the CDR3: TGTGCCAGCAGCTACACCGCGGGACAGGGGACCTACGAGCAGTACTTC. It is translated as CASSYTAGQGTYEQYF.

The rearrangement joins TRBV4-3 to TRBJ2-7; TRBD2 agrees at 7 bases. The junction had 6 bases not matched to a gene; V was cut back by 0 bases and J by 4 bases. CDR1 is LGHNA and CDR2 is YSLEER in the germline V gene. The CDR3 spans 15 residues. The CDR3 bases are TGCGCCAGCAGCCAAGATTGGCTAGCGGTATACGAGCAGTACTTC. Translated, it gives CASSQDWLAVYEQYF.

V and J are TRBV7-2 and TRBJ1-2, with D maybe TRBD1 (6 bases). The CDR3 has 13 residues. V shed 3 bases and J shed 8 bases, with 13 bases lying between them. CDR1 and CDR2 from the germline V gene are SGHTA and FQGNSA. The CDR3 region has the DNA TGTGCCAGCAGCTTCCGGGACACGGGGGGCTACACCTTC. It codes for CASSFRDTGGYTF.

The rearrangement joins TRBV28 to TRBJ2-7; weak D call: TRBD2 (5 bases). CDR3 length: 14 residues. The V end lost 5 bases, the J end lost 0 bases, and 11 bases lay between the germline ends. The germline V gene has CDR1 MDHEN and CDR2 SYDVKM. CDR3 residues: CASSTPGSSYEQYF. CDR3 in DNA: TGTGCCAGCAGTACTCCTGGGAGCTCCTACGAGCAGTACTTC.

This clone was observed a handful of times. This chain joins TRBV4-2 and TRBJ2-7; TRBD2 might be the D (5 bases). This CDR3 contains 17 residues. V was trimmed by 0 bases and J by 2 bases, leaving 17 bases between them. Germline loops: CDR1 LGHNA, CDR2 YNFKEQ. Here the CDR3 DNA reads TGTGCCAGCAGCCAAGATCAAGAGGGTACGATACCCTACGAGCAGTACTTC. This codes for CASSQDQEGTIPYEQYF.